Below are 30 T cell receptor beta chains sequenced from a single sample in a study of blood T cells in healthy people across ages. Sample-barcoded 5' priming and a J-beta primer mix drove a second PCR of 7 to 11 cycles. TCRdb reprocessed the 5' RACE reads with MiXCR, giving one entry per CDR3 protein. Among 600,000 to 1,000,000 distinct CDR3 sequences listed, roughly 64% were seen once. The sample taken for sequencing was blood. The origin of the receptors is a man aged 30 to 45 in good health.

The chain recombines TRBV7-3 with TRBJ2-7; TRBD1 matches 7 bases. Near its end, the DNA agrees better with TRBJ2-5, so the J call may be wrong. Germline assignment: CDR1 SGHTA and CDR2 FQGTGA. CDR3 size: 13 residues. The CDR3 DNA sequence: TGTGCCAGCAGTGACAGGGAAGGGGAGACCCAGTACTTC. As protein: CASSDREGETQYF.

The chain has TRBV3-1 and TRBJ2-5; weak D call: TRBD1 (5 bases). This CDR3 has 14 amino acids. Trimming removed 7 bases from V and 1 base from J, with 13 bases in between. CDR1 is LGHDT, CDR2 YNNKEL, per germline (reference sequence). As DNA, the CDR3 is TGTGCCAGCACCCAGGACACTCTCCAAGAGACCCAGTACTTC. Translating gives CASTQDTLQETQYF.

The count of this clonotype is one. The genes are TRBV7-2 and TRBJ1-2, with D possibly matching TRBD1 (6 bases). From germline, CDR1 is SGHTA and CDR2 FQGNSA. CDR3 length equals 15 residues. Trimming took off 0 bases at V and 3 bases at J, with 11 bases between the two ends. The CDR3 bases are TGTGCCAGCAGCTTAGCGGACAGTCTATACTATGGCTACACCTTC. Translating it yields CASSLADSLYYGYTF.

V is TRBV7-2 and J is TRBJ2-3; D is uncertain. Germline V gives CDR1 SGHTA, CDR2 FQGNSA. CDR3 length: 12 amino acids. V lost 5 bases and J lost 3, with 6 bases in between. CDR3 sequence: CASSKQTDTQYF. DNA for the CDR3: TGTGCCAGCAGCAAACAGACAGATACGCAGTATTTT.

This clonotype was detected a few times. The gene calls are TRBV20-1 and TRBJ2-5; 8 positions agree with TRBD2. With V trimmed by 1 base and J by 5 bases, 12 bases remained unmatched. Germline values: CDR1 DFQATT, CDR2 SNEGSKA (reference sequence). CDR3 size: 16 residues. CDR3 in DNA: TGCAGTGCTAGAGGTGGCCCCGGACTAGCATCGGAGACCCAGTACTTC. As protein: CSARGGPGLASETQYF.

This clonotype was counted between two and nine times. V and J are TRBV20-1 and TRBJ2-7, with D perhaps matching TRBD2 (7 bases). Deletions cut 6 bases from V and 1 base from J, with 16 bases between. Germline V gene lookup returns CDR1 DFQATT and CDR2 SNEGSKA (reference sequence). The CDR3 has 14 amino acids. The CDR3 spells CSAANAGASYEQYF. The CDR3 DNA sequence: TGCAGTGCCGCTAACGCGGGGGCTTCCTACGAGCAGTACTTC.

V is TRBV7-8 and J is TRBJ2-5, with 10 bases that match TRBD2. V lost 2 bases, J lost 5 bases, and 11 bases stayed unmatched. Germline V CDR1 and CDR2: SGHVS, FQNEAQ. The CDR3 sequence is 17 residues long. CDR3 residues: CASSLKMSGGAVETQYF. CDR3 DNA sequence: TGTGCCAGCAGCTTAAAAATGAGCGGGGGGGCCGTTGAGACCCAGTACTTC.

A few counts support this clonotype. V usage is TRBV7-9 and J usage is TRBJ2-5, with TRBD2 matching over 10 bases. The CDR3 runs 15 residues. After removal of 5 bases from V and 2 bases from J, the junction contained 5 bases not matched to a gene. The germline gives CDR1 SEHNR, CDR2 FQNEAQ (reference sequence). This CDR3 is CASSQLLAGQETQYF. CDR3 nucleotide sequence: TGTGCCAGCAGCCAGTTACTAGCGGGGCAAGAGACCCAGTACTTC.

CDR3 amino acids: CSVNDYSYEQYF. As DNA, the CDR3 is TGCAGTGTAAATGATTACTCCTACGAGCAGTACTTC. The chain combines TRBV20-1 with TRBJ2-7; the D is unclear. Per germline, CDR1 DFQATT and CDR2 SNEGSKA (reference sequence). V lost 7 bases and J 0 bases, leaving 10 bases between the germline ends. This CDR3 has 12 residues.

The CDR3 sequence is CASSGLAGAHTDTQYF. Written as DNA, the CDR3 is TGTGCCAGCTCGGGACTAGCGGGAGCCCACACAGATACGCAGTATTTT. The chain carries TRBV27 and TRBJ2-3; 14 bases fit TRBD2. This CDR3 contains 16 residues. Per germline, CDR1 MNHEY and CDR2 SMNVEV (reference sequence). V lost 8 bases to trimming and J lost 2 bases; unmatched junction nucleotides: 6.

A few counts support this clonotype. This rearrangement joins TRBV20-1 to TRBJ2-5; D is tentatively TRBD1 or TRBD2 (5 bases each). V lost 1 base and J lost 4, with 7 bases in between. The CDR3 is made up of 12 amino acids. In germline, CDR1 is DFQATT, CDR2 SNEGSKA (reference sequence). The CDR3 region is CSARGDGETQYF. DNA for the CDR3: TGCAGTGCTAGAGGGGACGGAGAGACCCAGTACTTC.

The V call is TRBV28, the J call TRBJ1-6; the match to TRBD1 covers 7 bases. CDR3 size: 13 residues. CDR1 is MDHEN, CDR2 SYDVKM, per germline. Trimming cost V 6 bases and J 9 bases; bases outside gene matches: 5. DNA of the CDR3: TGTGCCAGCAGAACAGGGGAGGCTTCACCCCTCCACTTT. Protein: CASRTGEASPLHF.

As concerns this clonotype: Being one base from a much bigger clone, this may be a read error. The V and J genes are TRBV2 and TRBJ2-1; D may be TRBD2 (6 bases). Per the germline V gene, CDR1 is SNHLY and CDR2 is FYNNEI. The CDR3 length is 14 residues. Trimming left V 4 bases short and J 10 bases short, with 17 bases between. The CDR3 here is CASSATTLASEQFF. The DNA of the CDR3 is TGTGCCAGCAGTGCCACTACGCTAGCGAGCGAGCAGTTCTTC.

This clonotype was seen only once. The chain carries TRBV2 and TRBJ2-5; 11 nucleotides match TRBD2. Germline V gives CDR1 SNHLY, CDR2 FYNNEI. V shed 10 bases, J shed 5 bases, and the junction held 6 bases outside the gene matches. This CDR3 comprises 13 residues. CDR3 nucleotides: TGTGCCAACCTACTAGCGGGGGCGGAGACCCAGTACTTC. Translating it yields CANLLAGAETQYF.

The chain has TRBV6-1 and TRBJ2-5; D unclear. The CDR3 loop spans 13 amino acids. Trimming removed 7 bases at V and 2 bases at J, with 11 bases between. Germline V gene sequence: CDR1 MNHNS, CDR2 SASEGT. DNA of the CDR3: TGTGCCAGCACCGTCGGGCAGCAAGAGACCCAGTACTTC. Protein product: CASTVGQQETQYF.

This chain links TRBV7-2 with TRBJ2-2; 8 bases are a match to TRBD1. There are 14 residues in the CDR3. Germline loops: CDR1 SGHTA, CDR2 FQGNSA. V was clipped by 5 bases and J by 5 bases; unmatched bases: 4. The CDR3 here is CASSGRQGTGELFF. CDR3 nucleotides: TGTGCCAGCAGCGGTCGACAGGGGACCGGGGAGCTGTTTTTT.

The J gene is TRBJ2-7, the V gene TRBV10-3; 12 bases align to TRBD2. This CDR3 is 15 amino acids long. The V segment lost 5 bases and the J segment 7 bases; nucleotides outside the gene matches: 9. CDR1 ENHRY and CDR2 SYGVKD come from the germline V gene. The CDR3 region is CAISLAGGKRNEQYF. The CDR3 region has the DNA TGTGCCATCAGTCTAGCGGGAGGGAAAAGGAATGAGCAGTACTTC.

This clonotype has just a few counts. V gene TRBV20-1 combines with J gene TRBJ1-2; 7 nucleotides match TRBD1. From germline, CDR1 is DFQATT and CDR2 SNEGSKA (reference sequence). The V segment lost 6 bases and the J segment 7 bases; nucleotides outside the gene matches: 8. The CDR3 is made up of 12 amino acids. The CDR3 spells CSAIQGEGGYTF. The CDR3 bases are TGCAGTGCCATCCAGGGGGAAGGTGGCTACACCTTC.

This clonotype was seen a handful of times. The chain couples TRBV11-2 to TRBJ2-1; TRBD1 matches 7 bases. Trimming took 1 base from V and 3 from J; bases not matched to a gene: 6. CDR1 and CDR2 (germline): SGHAT, FQNNGV. This CDR3 is 16 amino acids long. CDR3 sequence reads: CASSLVAAGGYNEQFF. CDR3 in DNA: TGTGCCAGCAGCTTAGTGGCGGCAGGGGGCTACAATGAGCAGTTCTTC.

This chain links TRBV27 with TRBJ2-1; 13 bases agree with TRBD2. Losses at the gene ends were 5 bases for V and 9 bases for J; bases not matched to a gene: 19. CDR1 is MNHEY, CDR2 SMNVEV, per germline (reference sequence). This CDR3 has 19 amino acids. CDR3 nucleotides: TGTGCCAGCAGTCCGGGACTAGCGGGGCAAAAAGGGTCAGGCGGTGAGCAGTTCTTC. Protein: CASSPGLAGQKGSGGEQFF.

The table lists this clonotype with a few counts. The CDR3 coding sequence is TGTGCCAGCAGGGACCTTAACACTGAAGCTTTCTTT. As protein: CASRDLNTEAFF. This rearrangement joins TRBV3-1 to TRBJ1-1; D is undetermined. Germline V lookup: CDR1 LGHDT, CDR2 YNNKEL (reference sequence). The CDR3 spans 12 residues. V lost 6 bases and J 2 bases, leaving 7 bases between the germline ends.

This clonotype was observed a few times. This chain connects TRBV7-2 to TRBJ2-1; D perhaps matches TRBD2 (7 bases). Germline CDR1 reads SGHTA; CDR2 reads FQGNSA. The CDR3 is 13 residues long. Trimming cost V 6 bases and J 9 bases, with 15 bases left between them. As DNA, the CDR3 is TGTGCCAGCAGTCCGGGGGGCGAGGCTGAGCAGTTCTTC. Protein product: CASSPGGEAEQFF.

This clonotype was picked up a small number of times. The V and J genes are TRBV7-9 and TRBJ1-2; D uncertain. The germline V and J ends were trimmed by 4 bases and 4 bases, with 10 bases remaining between them. CDR1 SEHNR and CDR2 FQNEAQ come from the germline V gene (reference sequence). The length of the CDR3 is 13 residues. The CDR3 region is CASSSWVFYGYTF. The CDR3, as DNA: TGTGCCAGCAGCTCCTGGGTTTTCTATGGCTACACCTTC.

The J gene is TRBJ2-3, the V gene TRBV12-3 or TRBV12-4; the match to TRBD2 covers 7 bases. With V trimmed by 2 bases and J by 4 bases, 3 bases remained unmatched. The CDR3 totals 14 residues. The CDR3 sequence: CASSLSGNPDTQYF. Written as DNA, the CDR3 is TGTGCCAGCAGTTTAAGCGGGAACCCAGATACGCAGTATTTT.

On this clonotype: The junction departs from germline at one end; a sequencing error may be responsible. The DNA for the CDR3 is TGTGCCAGTAGGCCCGCGGGGGGCGACGAGCAGTACTTT. Encoded protein: CASRPAGGDEQYF. The V gene is TRBV19, the J gene TRBJ2-7; the match to TRBD2 covers 8 bases. This CDR3 region has 13 residues. The germline V gene encodes CDR1 LNHDA and CDR2 SQIVND (reference sequence).

The chain recombines TRBV5-1 with TRBJ2-3; 8 nucleotides match TRBD2. Per germline, CDR1 SGHRS and CDR2 YFSETQ. The V gene end was trimmed by 2 bases and the J gene end by 6 bases; junction bases not matched to a gene: 5. The CDR3 covers 14 residues. The CDR3 coding sequence is TGCGCCAGCAGCTTCTTCAGCGGGGGTGATACGCAGTATTTT. Protein product: CASSFFSGGDTQYF.

The rearrangement uses TRBV7-9 and TRBJ2-4; a possible D gene is TRBD1 (6 bases). The DNA end is more similar to TRBJ2-7, so the J call may be wrong. The germline V gene has CDR1 SEHNR and CDR2 FQNEAQ (reference sequence). The CDR3 is 14 amino acids. CDR3 nucleotide sequence: TGTGCCAGCACCGTAGGGGGTAAGGGCTACGAGCAGTACTTC. Translating it yields CASTVGGKGYEQYF.

V usage is TRBV30 and J usage is TRBJ2-5; D call uncertain. The germline gives CDR1 GTSNPN, CDR2 SVGIG (reference sequence). V was cut by 5 bases and J by 5 bases, with 12 bases left in between. This CDR3 contains 12 residues. The CDR3 spells CAWGTSRETQYF. CDR3 nucleotides: TGTGCCTGGGGTACTTCGAGGGAGACCCAGTACTTC.

V is TRBV21-1 and J is TRBJ2-4; the table's D call of TRBD2 was not tested on the DNA. The J call may be mistaken, given a closer DNA end match to TRBJ2-7. TRBV21-1 is listed as a pseudogene. The CDR3 loop spans 22 amino acids. The CDR3 spells CASSIGCGRPLNRDRGTYEQYF. In DNA, the CDR3 is TGTGCCAGCAGCATCGGGTGCGGGAGGCCCCTCAATAGGGACAGGGGGACCTACGAGCAGTACTTC.

This clonotype was seen many times. V is TRBV29-1 and J is TRBJ2-5; 10 bases are a match to TRBD1. V lost 7 bases and J lost 5; bases outside the gene matches: 13. Germline CDR1 SQVTM, CDR2 ANQGSEA. CDR3 length: 15 residues. The CDR3 reads CSAMTGGEVGETQYF. The CDR3 nucleotides read TGCAGCGCCATGACAGGGGGCGAAGTTGGGGAGACCCAGTACTTC.